Listed below are T cell receptor beta chains from one sample, sequenced in a study of shared clonotypes between healthy human individuals. TCRdb's copy holds only in-frame clones and misses some; the assay was immunoSEQ multiplex PCR. The sample yields roughly 2 million clones, about 95% seen once. The sequencing sample was made of naive CD4+ T cells sorted from blood. The receptors derive from a man younger than 35 in good health. The CDR3 runs from the conserved cysteine through the conserved F or W. The order of the fields is V gene, J gene, CDR3 protein.

TRBV18	TRBJ1-6	CASSPQGFGSPLHF
TRBV30	TRBJ2-7	CAWSGSSAGEQYF
TRBV27	TRBJ1-1	CASSTQGRGGTEAFF
TRBV11-2	TRBJ1-1	CASSLVDSTEAFF
TRBV18	TRBJ2-3	CASSLGITSADTQYF
TRBV5-1	TRBJ2-2	CASSPDRAGTGELFF
TRBV6-5	TRBJ2-7	CASNRDRGTYEQYF
TRBV9	TRBJ2-4	CASSGGGAKNIQYF
TRBV2	TRBJ2-5	CASSRDREETQYF
TRBV2	TRBJ2-1	CATSRDRGYNEQFF
TRBV5-1	TRBJ2-2	CASSLTPDRNTGELFF
TRBV19	TRBJ1-5	CASSIEDSNQPQHF
TRBV4-3	TRBJ1-4	CASSQERQGGEKLFF
TRBV11-2	TRBJ2-5	CASSSLAGGMETQYF
TRBV4-1	TRBJ2-1	CASSQGRGLAEFF
TRBV9	TRBJ1-1	CASSTDRANTEAFF
TRBV18	TRBJ2-7	CASSPTSTGRLGYEQYF
TRBV11-2	TRBJ2-7	CASSSLGPSYEQYF
TRBV29-1	TRBJ2-5	CSVQGRFVETQYF
TRBV4-3	TRBJ1-2	CASSQETGYGYTF
TRBV5-4	TRBJ1-1	CATTPGGNTEAFF
TRBV29-1	TRBJ2-1	CSVEASGSLNEQFF
TRBV5-1	TRBJ2-3	CASSSDGGRTTDTQYF
TRBV5-6	TRBJ2-1	CASSALAGAGNEQFF
TRBV4-3	TRBJ2-3	CASSQVVVVAGGTDTQYF
TRBV10-1	TRBJ2-2	CASRPSTGELFF
TRBV4-2	TRBJ1-1	CASGSRRGMNTEAFF
TRBV6-5	TRBJ2-1	CASTRGPYNEQFF
TRBV9	TRBJ2-4	CASSSLRSGNIQYF